Shown below are 26 T cell receptor beta chains from a single sample sequenced in a study of blood T cell repertoires in COVID-19. TCRdb keeps only in-frame clones here, not all; method: immunoSEQ multiplex PCR. Of roughly 150,000 clones listed, about 83% are singletons. Sequencing was done on a sample of peripheral blood. These receptors all come from a man aged 70-80 years who had recovered from COVID-19.

The gene calls are TRBV28 and TRBJ1-4; D might be TRBD1 (5 bases). V was cut by 2 bases and J by 2 bases, with 9 bases left in between. This CDR3 contains 15 residues. Germline CDR1 is MDHEN and CDR2 is SYDVKM. CDR3 bases: TGTGCCAGCAGTTTAGGGGGGACCACTAATGAAAAACTGTTTTTT. Translated, it gives CASSLGGTTNEKLFF.

The chain joins TRBV14 to TRBJ2-1; 8 positions agree with TRBD2. This CDR3 has 16 residues. CDR1 is SGHDN and CDR2 is FVKESK in the germline V gene. Trimming at V came to 3 bases and at J to 0 bases, leaving 4 bases not matched to a gene. The CDR3 region has the DNA TGTGCCAGCAGCCAGATAGCGGGAAGCTCCTACAATGAGCAGTTCTTC. Amino acid sequence: CASSQIAGSSYNEQFF.

The chain couples TRBV6-2 or TRBV6-3 to TRBJ2-7, with D perhaps TRBD2 (5 bases). V lost 5 bases and J lost 7, with 18 bases in between. CDR3 length: 14 residues. Germline CDR1 reads MNHEY; CDR2 reads SVGEGT. CDR3 residues: CASSDPVLASEQYF. The CDR3 coding sequence is TGTGCCAGCAGTGACCCTGTGTTAGCGTCGGAGCAGTACTTC.

The rearrangement joins TRBV28 to TRBJ2-6; D ambiguous. V was pared by 2 bases and J by 0 bases, with 11 bases between. The V gene's germline CDR1 is MDHEN and CDR2 SYDVKM. The CDR3 runs 17 residues. The CDR3 region is CASSLPLIISGANVLTF. Here the CDR3 DNA reads TGTGCCAGCAGTTTACCCTTAATAATCTCTGGGGCCAACGTCCTGACTTTC.

The V and J genes are TRBV11-3 and TRBJ2-7, with D perhaps matching TRBD2 (5 bases). The germline gives CDR1 SGHNT, CDR2 YENEEA. The CDR3 contains 13 residues. Trimming left V 2 bases short and J 4 bases short, with 9 bases between. DNA for the CDR3: TGTGCCAGCAGCTTAATGGGGAGTTACGAGCAGTACTTC. Protein product: CASSLMGSYEQYF.

The CDR3 is CASSYDRSNTGELFF. The CDR3 DNA reads TGTGCCAGCAGTTACGACAGATCGAACACCGGGGAGCTGTTTTTT. The V call is TRBV6-5, the J call TRBJ2-2; D is possibly TRBD1 (5 bases). Per the germline V gene, CDR1 is MNHEY and CDR2 is SVGAGI. The length of the CDR3 is 15 residues. The ends were cut back, 2 bases at V and 0 bases at J, with 7 bases in the middle.

This chain links TRBV6-1 with TRBJ2-1; 11 positions match TRBD2. The germline gives CDR1 MNHNS, CDR2 SASEGT. The V segment lost 4 bases and the J segment 3 bases; nucleotides outside the gene matches: 5. The CDR3 is 16 amino acids. CDR3 nucleotides: TGTGCCAGCAGTGGCGGGACTAGCGGACACTACAATGAGCAGTTCTTC. As protein: CASSGGTSGHYNEQFF.

The V call is TRBV27, the J call TRBJ2-1, with TRBD2 matching 13 bases. CDR1 and CDR2 (germline): MNHEY, SMNVEV (reference sequence). The junction had 14 bases not matched to a gene; V was cut back by 0 bases and J by 3 bases. The CDR3 runs to 21 residues. CDR3: CASSLSGLAGTIPTGYNEQFF. CDR3 in DNA: TGTGCCAGCAGTTTATCGGGACTAGCGGGAACTATTCCAACGGGCTACAATGAGCAGTTCTTC.

The V call is TRBV19, the J call TRBJ2-3, with 8 bases lining up with TRBD1. This CDR3 comprises 16 residues. The ends lost 0 bases at V and 6 bases at J; junction bases unmatched: 8. Looked up from germline, CDR1 is LNHDA and CDR2 is SQIVND (reference sequence). The CDR3 nucleotides read TGTGCCAGTAGTATAGATCCGGCAGGGGGCTGGGATACGCAGTATTTT. This translates into CASSIDPAGGWDTQYF. Full variable domain (missing parts from reference TRBV19 and TRBJ2-3): DGGITQSPKYLFRKEGQNVTLSCEQNLNHDAMYWYRQDPGQGLRLIYYSQIVNDFQKGDIAEGYSVSREKKESFPLTVTSAQKNPTAFYLCASSIDPAGGWDTQYFGPGTRLTVL.

The genes are TRBV6-2 or TRBV6-3 and TRBJ2-7; 7 bases align to TRBD2. The CDR3 runs 13 residues. Germline CDR1 and CDR2: MNHEY and SVGEGT. Germline trimming cut 6 bases from V and 7 bases from J; bases unmatched to any gene: 9. In nucleotides, the CDR3 is TGTGCCAGCAGCACCACGGGAGGCGGGGAGCAGTACTTC. It encodes CASSTTGGGEQYF.

The J gene is TRBJ2-7, the V gene TRBV7-2; D not certain. Germline V gives CDR1 SGHTA, CDR2 FQGNSA. Trimming removed 1 base from V and 5 bases from J, with 12 bases in between. There are 14 residues in the CDR3. The CDR3 DNA is TGTGCCAGCAGCTTAGAACAGTTGAGCCACGAGCAGTACTTC. Amino acids: CASSLEQLSHEQYF.

The rearrangement joins TRBV6-1 to TRBJ2-1, with 7 bases that match TRBD1. This CDR3 has 14 residues. Germline lookup yields CDR1 MNHNS and CDR2 SASEGT. With V trimmed by 0 bases and J by 6 bases, 2 bases remained unmatched. The DNA of the CDR3 is TGTGCCAGCAGTGAAGCAGGGACAGTCAATGAGCAGTTCTTC. It is translated as CASSEAGTVNEQFF.

V and J are TRBV9 and TRBJ2-5; 7 nucleotides match TRBD2. The germline CDR1 and CDR2 sequences are SGDLS and YYNGEE. The CDR3 runs to 15 residues. V dropped 4 bases and J dropped 4; count of bases not matched to a gene: 10. The CDR3 is CASSPDVGRGETQYF. DNA of the CDR3: TGTGCCAGCAGCCCCGACGTGGGGAGGGGAGAGACCCAGTACTTC.

V gene TRBV28 combines with J gene TRBJ1-5; 7 bases map to TRBD1. V was pared by 7 bases and J by 5 bases, with 8 bases of the junction left unmatched. This CDR3 spans 14 amino acids. Germline V gives CDR1 MDHEN, CDR2 SYDVKM. CDR3 loop: CASTRGTAYQPQHF. CDR3 DNA sequence: TGTGCCAGCACTCGAGGGACAGCCTATCAGCCCCAGCATTTT.

The chain has TRBV4-1 and TRBJ2-2, with 7 bases matching TRBD1. Germline values: CDR1 MGHRA, CDR2 YSYEKL. The CDR3 sequence is 14 residues long. The ends lost 3 bases at V and 5 bases at J; junction bases unmatched: 3. CDR3 nucleotides: TGCGCCAGCAGCCACTTACAGGGGACCGGGGAGCTGTTTTTT. As protein: CASSHLQGTGELFF.

This rearrangement joins TRBV29-1 to TRBJ2-7, with 14 bases lining up with TRBD2. V was pared by 6 bases and J by 7 bases, with 8 bases of the junction left unmatched. The CDR3 has 14 amino acids. The germline V gene has CDR1 SQVTM and CDR2 ANQGSEA. CDR3 region: CSVQGLAGEREQYF. In DNA form, the CDR3 reads TGCAGCGTCCAGGGACTAGCGGGAGAACGGGAGCAGTACTTC.

This sequence joins TRBV7-8 and TRBJ2-7, with 10 bases matching TRBD1. The CDR3 length is 16 residues. With 1 base clipped from V and 5 bases from J, the junction kept 8 bases outside the gene matches. CDR1 is SGHVS and CDR2 is FQNEAQ in the germline V gene. CDR3: CASSLVDRGRANEQYF. The CDR3 bases are TGTGCCAGCAGCTTAGTAGACAGGGGGCGAGCAAACGAGCAGTACTTC.

The chain has TRBV7-2 and TRBJ2-1; possibly TRBD1 for D (5 bases). The CDR3 covers 15 residues. V gave up 1 base and J gave up 0 bases, with 7 bases separating them. Per germline, CDR1 SGHTA and CDR2 FQGNSA. The CDR3 DNA reads TGTGCCAGCAGCTTAGACAGGTTCTCCTACAATGAGCAGTTCTTC. It codes for CASSLDRFSYNEQFF.

The gene calls are TRBV20-1 and TRBJ1-2; 8 bases align to TRBD1. CDR3 size: 14 residues. The V and J ends lost 3 bases and 3 bases, in that order; junction bases with no gene match: 6. Germline CDR1 reads DFQATT; CDR2 reads SNEGSKA (reference sequence). CDR3 coding DNA: TGCAGTGCTAGTCCAGCAGGGGGCGACTATGGCTACACCTTC. Residues: CSASPAGGDYGYTF.

This clone was seen a handful of times. The chain employs TRBV3-1 (or the pseudogene TRBV3-2) and TRBJ2-1; TRBD2 is a possible D gene (6 bases). CDR1 is LGHDT, CDR2 YNNKEL, per germline (reference sequence). Trimming took off 4 bases at V and 9 bases at J, with 16 bases between the two ends. The CDR3 is made up of 14 amino acids. Here the CDR3 reads CASSPEGLRVEQFF. CDR3 nucleotides: TGTGCCAGCAGCCCTGAGGGACTGCGGGTTGAGCAGTTCTTC.

This clone came up once. The J gene is TRBJ1-1, the V gene TRBV19, with a weak D call TRBD1 (5 bases). The CDR3 is made up of 16 amino acids. V lost 6 bases, J lost 7 bases, and 24 bases lay in between. CDR1 is LNHDA and CDR2 is SQIVND in the germline V gene (reference sequence). DNA for the CDR3: TGTGCCAGTAGCCGATCCCCTGGGGCGGACCTCATTGAAGCTTTCTTT. Protein: CASSRSPGADLIEAFF. The full variable domain, completed using reference TRBV19 and TRBJ1-1, is DGGITQSPKYLFRKEGQNVTLSCEQNLNHDAMYWYRQDPGQGLRLIYYSQIVNDFQKGDIAEGYSVSREKKESFPLTVTSAQKNPTAFYLCASSRSPGADLIEAFFGQGTRLTVV.

The chain carries TRBV5-1 and TRBJ2-3; 9 bases are a match to TRBD1. Germline lookup yields CDR1 SGHRS and CDR2 YFSETQ. Germline trimming cut 4 bases from V and 1 base from J; bases unmatched to any gene: 1. The CDR3 spans 14 residues. The CDR3 nucleotides read TGCGCCAGCAGCCGGGACAGGGGCACAGATACGCAGTATTTT. Protein: CASSRDRGTDTQYF.

The chain employs TRBV6-1 and TRBJ2-7; 7 nucleotides agree with TRBD2. Germline V gene data show CDR1 as MNHNS and CDR2 as SASEGT. This CDR3 is 18 amino acids long. The ends lost 1 base at V and 3 bases at J; junction bases unmatched: 15. This CDR3 reads CASSEGTRDRAGDYEQYF. DNA of the CDR3: TGTGCCAGCAGTGAAGGGACCCGGGACCGGGCGGGGGACTACGAGCAGTACTTC.

Worth noting for this clone: The same CDR3 also results from other DNA sequences found in this sample. The V gene is TRBV18, the J gene TRBJ2-5; perhaps TRBD1 as D (6 bases). Trimming removed 3 bases at V and 2 bases at J, with 10 bases between. The CDR3 is 14 amino acids. Germline V CDR1 and CDR2: KGHSH, LQKENI. The CDR3 here is CASSPQTGQETQYF. CDR3 DNA: TGTGCCAGCTCACCCCAGACAGGTCAAGAGACCCAGTACTTC.

This clone has a single count. This sequence joins TRBV6-6 and TRBJ2-1, with 7 bases that match TRBD1. Trimming took 4 bases from V and 7 from J; bases not matched to a gene: 7. CDR1 is MNHNY, CDR2 SVGAGI, per germline (reference sequence). The CDR3 has 14 residues. Written as DNA, the CDR3 is TGTGCCAGCAGTTTGGGACAGTTAGGGAATGAGCAGTTCTTC. Translating gives CASSLGQLGNEQFF.

The chain has TRBV5-6 and TRBJ2-7, with D maybe TRBD2 (6 bases). The CDR3 consists of 16 residues. CDR1 and CDR2 from the germline V gene are SGHDT and YYEEEE. Trimming pared 4 bases from V and 0 bases from J, leaving 17 bases between. CDR3 sequence reads: CASSVLGLQNSYEQYF. The CDR3 DNA sequence: TGTGCCAGCAGCGTACTGGGACTGCAAAACTCCTACGAGCAGTACTTC.